The 5 T cell receptor beta chains below all came from one sample that was sequenced in a study of T cells after yellow fever vaccination. One entry per CDR3 protein results from TCRdb running MiXCR on the 5' RACE reads. In the table there are approximately 300,000 distinct CDR3 sequences, 10% to 15% of which are singletons. The source was CD4+ T cells sorted from PBMCs, collected 45 days after the yellow fever booster vaccination. These receptors all come from a man aged 30 to 39 who received the YFV17D yellow fever vaccine.

V gene TRBV5-6 combines with J gene TRBJ2-1, with a possible D match to TRBD2 (6 bases). This CDR3 region has 18 residues. Germline values: CDR1 SGHDT, CDR2 YYEEEE. Trimming pared 4 bases from V and 0 bases from J, leaving 20 bases between. The CDR3 DNA follows: TGTGCCAGCAGCCCGCCTTGGGGGACTCCGAGCTCCTACAATGAGCAGTTCTTC. Protein: CASSPPWGTPSSYNEQFF.

This clonotype was counted only a few times. The genes are TRBV24-1 and TRBJ2-1; D assignment may be TRBD1 or TRBD2 (5 bases each). From germline, CDR1 is KGHDR and CDR2 SFDVKD. The V end was cut by 1 base, the J end by 3 bases, with 12 bases between. This CDR3 comprises 16 residues. CDR3 protein: CATSDFRDRGYNEQFF. The CDR3, as DNA: TGTGCCACCAGTGATTTCAGGGACCGAGGCTACAATGAGCAGTTCTTC.

The chain has TRBV4-2 and TRBJ2-1; 10 bases fit TRBD2. Germline V gene lookup returns CDR1 LGHNA and CDR2 YNFKEQ. The CDR3 is 15 amino acids. The V and J ends lost 2 bases and 8 bases, in that order; junction bases with no gene match: 6. This CDR3 is CASSQLTSGRDEQFF. The CDR3, as DNA: TGTGCCAGCAGCCAACTGACTAGCGGGCGGGATGAGCAGTTCTTC.

There are a few counts of this clonotype. This chain connects TRBV20-1 to TRBJ2-1; D ambiguous. The CDR3 contains 13 residues. V lost 4 bases and J lost 1, with 8 bases in between. Germline values: CDR1 DFQATT, CDR2 SNEGSKA (reference sequence). In DNA form, the CDR3 reads TGCAGTGCTACGCCCCGGTCCTACAATGAGCAGTTCTTC. Its translation: CSATPRSYNEQFF.

This clonotype appeared a few times. The J gene is TRBJ1-5, the V gene TRBV25-1, with a weak D call TRBD1 (6 bases). The germline CDR1 and CDR2 sequences are MGHDK and SYGVNS. V was trimmed by 4 bases and J by 10 bases, leaving 26 bases between them. The CDR3 has 17 residues. CDR3 sequence: CASSASTGAGAAFPQHF. Here the CDR3 DNA reads TGTGCCAGCAGTGCCTCCACTGGGGCAGGGGCCGCCTTCCCCCAGCATTTT.